These 30 T cell receptor beta chains came from one sample sequenced in a study of T cell responses to AZD1222 COVID-19 vaccine. The repertoire was sequenced with immunoSEQ multiplex PCR; TCRdb's copy has only in-frame clones and lacks some. This table holds over 130,000 clones, just over 90% found once. Source: peripheral blood, taken on day 0 of AZD1222 vaccination. The receptor set was obtained from an adult in good health.

V and J are TRBV2 and TRBJ2-7, with D perhaps TRBD2 (7 bases). CDR1 and CDR2 (germline): SNHLY, FYNNEI. The CDR3 is made up of 11 amino acids. The germline V and J ends were trimmed by 3 bases and 13 bases, with 13 bases remaining between them. The CDR3 reads CASSEFRGAYF. CDR3 nucleotides: TGTGCCAGCAGTGAGTTTCGGGGGGCTTACTTC.

J is TRBJ1-3 and V is TRBV28; D unclear. CDR1 and CDR2 (germline): MDHEN, SYDVKM. V was shortened by 0 bases and J by 4 bases, with 13 bases between the two germline ends. The CDR3 contains 16 residues. CDR3 protein: CASSLWYEEKGNTIYF. CDR3 DNA: TGTGCCAGCAGTTTATGGTACGAAGAGAAAGGAAACACCATATATTTT.

The genes are TRBV9 and TRBJ2-7, with unresolved D. From germline, CDR1 is SGDLS and CDR2 YYNGEE. Trimming removed 3 bases from V and 7 bases from J, with 14 bases in between. The CDR3 has 13 residues. CDR3 loop: CASSEVLGGEQYF. In nucleotides, the CDR3 is TGTGCCAGCAGCGAGGTATTAGGTGGGGAGCAGTACTTC.

In its sample, this clone was seen once. This chain uses TRBV30 with TRBJ1-1, with no clear D. This CDR3 has 13 amino acids. Germline values: CDR1 GTSNPN, CDR2 SVGIG (reference sequence). V lost 1 base and J lost 0, with 6 bases in between. The CDR3 loop reads CAWSDRLNTEAFF. The CDR3, as DNA: TGTGCCTGGAGTGACAGATTGAACACTGAAGCTTTCTTT.

J is TRBJ1-4 and V is TRBV9; D unresolved. V was trimmed by 4 bases and J by 0 bases, leaving 13 bases between them. Germline V gives CDR1 SGDLS, CDR2 YYNGEE. There are 16 residues in the CDR3. Here the CDR3 reads CASSQNTGATNEKLFF. Here the CDR3 DNA reads TGTGCCAGCAGCCAGAACACTGGCGCAACTAATGAAAAACTGTTTTTT.

The chain links TRBV2 to TRBJ2-1; TRBD2 matches at 11 bases. Trimming at V came to 8 bases and at J to 4 bases, leaving 7 bases not matched to a gene. The CDR3 spans 15 residues. CDR1 and CDR2 (germline): SNHLY, FYNNEI. The CDR3 here is CASGVAGGRYNEQFF. CDR3 sequence (DNA): TGTGCCAGCGGCGTAGCGGGAGGGCGATACAATGAGCAGTTCTTC.

J is TRBJ2-2 and V is TRBV7-2, with D unresolved. The length of the CDR3 is 14 residues. CDR1 is SGHTA, CDR2 FQGNSA, per germline. Trimming pared 2 bases from V and 1 base from J, leaving 5 bases between. CDR3 bases: TGTGCCAGCAGCTTAAAGAGGAACACCGGGGAGCTGTTTTTT. The encoded protein is CASSLKRNTGELFF. Drawing the rest from reference TRBV7-2 and TRBJ2-2, the complete variable domain is GAGVSQSPSNKVTEKGKDVELRCDPISGHTALYWYRQSLGQGLEFLIYFQGNSAPDKSGLPSDRFSAERTGGSVSTLTIQRTQQEDSAVYLCASSLKRNTGELFFGEGSRLTVL.

This chain links TRBV2 with TRBJ2-5; D may be TRBD2 (5 bases). CDR3 length: 14 amino acids. Germline CDR1 and CDR2: SNHLY and FYNNEI. DNA for the CDR3: TGTGCGACCCAAAGGGCTAGCTCAGAAGAGACCCAGTACTTC. Residues: CATQRASSEETQYF.

The V gene is TRBV5-4, the J gene TRBJ1-1; TRBD1 matches 7 bases. Germline assignment: CDR1 SGHNT and CDR2 YYREEE (reference sequence). J gave up 2 bases and V 1 base, and 5 bases lay outside the gene matches. The CDR3 has 15 residues. CDR3 protein: CASSLLTGRNTEAFF. In DNA, the CDR3 is TGTGCCAGCAGCTTGCTGACAGGGAGAAACACTGAAGCTTTCTTT.

This chain connects TRBV27 to TRBJ1-2; D perhaps matches TRBD1 (6 bases). The CDR3 spans 13 residues. CDR1 MNHEY and CDR2 SMNVEV come from the germline V gene (reference sequence). V lost 2 bases and J lost 4, with 8 bases in between. In DNA, the CDR3 is TGTGCCAGCAGTTTACAGGGGCTCTATGGCTACACCTTC. Its protein is CASSLQGLYGYTF.

The V gene is TRBV6-2 or TRBV6-3, the J gene TRBJ1-5; D remains unclear. CDR3 length equals 14 residues. Germline-derived CDR1 and CDR2 are MNHEY and SVGEGT. Trimming pared 0 bases from V and 10 bases from J, leaving 13 bases between. The CDR3 sequence: CASSYSYSEGPQHF. The CDR3, as DNA: TGTGCCAGCAGTTACTCGTATTCGGAAGGACCCCAGCATTTT.

The count of this clone is one. The V call is TRBV2, the J call TRBJ1-6; no clear D. Germline V CDR1 and CDR2: SNHLY, FYNNEI. Trimming removed 6 bases at V and 10 bases at J, with 19 bases between. The CDR3 is 15 residues long. CDR3 sequence: CASRPRVSGGSPLHF. In DNA, the CDR3 is TGTGCCAGCAGACCCCGAGTCTCAGGAGGGTCACCCCTCCACTTT.

The chain joins TRBV7-2 to TRBJ2-2; no firm D call. Germline lookup yields CDR1 SGHTA and CDR2 FQGNSA. Trimming took 1 base from V and 7 from J, leaving 7 bases between them. The CDR3 is 13 residues long. For the CDR3, the DNA is TGTGCCAGCAGCTTAGTGTCGGGCGGGGAGCTGTTTTTT. This gives the protein CASSLVSGGELFF.

The rearrangement joins TRBV19 to TRBJ2-6; no firm D call. Germline V gene sequence: CDR1 LNHDA, CDR2 SQIVND (reference sequence). This CDR3 is built from 16 residues. Trimming pared 5 bases from V and 1 base from J, leaving 12 bases between. The CDR3 spells CASSPWTVSGANVLTF. The CDR3 nucleotides are TGTGCCAGTAGTCCCTGGACGGTGTCTGGGGCCAACGTCCTGACTTTC.

This chain connects TRBV25-1 to TRBJ2-7; D gene ambiguous. The CDR3 is 13 residues long. V was shortened by 3 bases and J by 3 bases, with 9 bases between the two germline ends. Per germline, CDR1 MGHDK and CDR2 SYGVNS. The CDR3 loop is CASSDLGIYEQYF. The DNA of the CDR3 is TGTGCCAGCAGTGACCTGGGGATCTACGAGCAGTACTTC.

V and J are TRBV4-3 and TRBJ1-1; the D is unclear. This CDR3 spans 16 amino acids. Germline CDR1 is LGHNA and CDR2 is YSLEER. Trimming stripped 1 base from V and 7 bases from J, with 19 bases between. Written as DNA, the CDR3 is TGCGCCAGCAGCCAAGGCAACGCATACCTCCGGAGTGAAGCTTTCTTT. Translation gives CASSQGNAYLRSEAFF.

The chain combines TRBV9 with TRBJ2-1; 9 positions match TRBD1. The CDR3 is 14 residues long. V gave up 4 bases and J gave up 5 bases; unmatched junction bases: 4. Germline CDR1 is SGDLS and CDR2 is YYNGEE. Written as DNA, the CDR3 is TGTGCCAGCAGCACGGACAGGGGCGACAATGAGCAGTTCTTC. Protein sequence: CASSTDRGDNEQFF. The entire variable domain, with the rest obtained from reference TRBV9 and TRBJ2-1, is as follows: DSGVTQTPKHLITATGQRVTLRCSPRSGDLSVYWYQQSLDQGLQFLIQYYNGEERAKGNILERFSAQQFPDLHSELNLSSLELGDSALYFCASSTDRGDNEQFFGPGTRLTVL.

CDR3 coding DNA: TGTGCCAGCTCACCTTGGTTTGGTGAAAAACTGTTTTTT. Its translation is CASSPWFGEKLFF. The V gene is TRBV18, the J gene TRBJ1-4; unclear D gene. Germline V gene sequence: CDR1 KGHSH, CDR2 LQKENI. Deletions cut 3 bases from V and 7 bases from J, with 9 bases between. The CDR3 consists of 13 residues.

V gene TRBV2 combines with J gene TRBJ1-2; 7 bases map to TRBD1. This CDR3 comprises 16 residues. V lost 3 bases and J lost 4; bases outside the gene matches: 11. Germline V lookup: CDR1 SNHLY, CDR2 FYNNEI. CDR3 region: CASSDRTAGGFYGYTF. Here the CDR3 DNA reads TGTGCCAGCAGTGATCGTACAGCAGGGGGATTCTATGGCTACACCTTC.

The V and J genes are TRBV19 and TRBJ2-1; no clear D. Germline values: CDR1 LNHDA, CDR2 SQIVND (reference sequence). Trimming cost V 3 bases and J 6 bases, with 12 bases left between them. The CDR3 sequence is 14 residues long. In DNA, the CDR3 is TGTGCCAGTAGTATGAGAGATGCGTTCAATGAGCAGTTCTTC. Its protein is CASSMRDAFNEQFF. Full variable domain (missing parts from reference TRBV19 and TRBJ2-1): DGGITQSPKYLFRKEGQNVTLSCEQNLNHDAMYWYRQDPGQGLRLIYYSQIVNDFQKGDIAEGYSVSREKKESFPLTVTSAQKNPTAFYLCASSMRDAFNEQFFGPGTRLTVL.

The V gene is TRBV5-1, the J gene TRBJ2-5, with 7 bases lining up with TRBD2. V shed 6 bases and J 3 bases; nucleotides not matched to a gene: 5. The CDR3 is 13 residues long. The germline gives CDR1 SGHRS, CDR2 YFSETQ. The CDR3 is CASTGLGKETQYF. The CDR3 DNA reads as TGCGCCAGCACCGGACTAGGGAAAGAGACCCAGTACTTC.

This chain links TRBV6-7 with TRBJ1-5; 7 bases match TRBD1. TRBV6-7 is an ORF; its function is uncertain. The ends lost 4 bases at V and 7 bases at J; junction bases unmatched: 10. The CDR3 runs 15 residues. CDR3 amino acids: CASSSIRGTGQPQHF. In DNA, the CDR3 is TGTGCCAGCAGTTCCATCAGGGGGACGGGACAGCCCCAGCATTTT.

V and J are TRBV18 and TRBJ1-1; no clear D gene. The germline gives CDR1 KGHSH, CDR2 LQKENI. The CDR3 extends over 16 amino acids. Between the trimmed V and J ends, which lost 2 bases and 1 base, there was a span of 14 bases. The CDR3 DNA is TGTGCCAGCTCACCATTTCCCACTGGTCAGAACACTGAAGCTTTCTTT. The encoded protein is CASSPFPTGQNTEAFF.

V is TRBV6-5 and J is TRBJ1-1; 7 bases are a match to TRBD1. This CDR3 is 14 amino acids long. Germline-derived CDR1 and CDR2 are MNHEY and SVGAGI. V trimming: 5 bases; J trimming: 0 bases; junction bases outside the gene matches: 3. The DNA of the CDR3 is TGTGCCAGCAGTCTGACAGGGATGAACACTGAAGCTTTCTTT. This translates into CASSLTGMNTEAFF.

The V gene is TRBV11-2, the J gene TRBJ2-7; D gene ambiguous. Germline loops: CDR1 SGHAT, CDR2 FQNNGV. The germline V and J ends were trimmed by 0 bases and 2 bases, with 8 bases remaining between them. This CDR3 contains 14 residues. The CDR3 DNA reads TGTGCCAGCAGCTTAGAACATAGGGCCTACGAGCAGTACTTC. Translated, it gives CASSLEHRAYEQYF.

This chain uses TRBV2 with TRBJ2-7, with D tentatively TRBD1 (6 bases). This CDR3 spans 15 amino acids. Trimming shortened V by 5 bases and J by 5 bases, and 19 bases separated the two germline ends. Germline CDR1 SNHLY, CDR2 FYNNEI. This CDR3 reads CASSRDTITGNEQYF. The CDR3, as DNA: TGTGCCAGCAGTAGGGACACAATAACAGGAAACGAGCAGTACTTC.

CDR3 protein: CASSKYGTSGRPGENTQYF. For the CDR3, the DNA is TGTGCCAGCAGTAAATACGGGACTAGCGGGAGGCCCGGGGAAAATACGCAGTATTTT. The chain recombines TRBV27 with TRBJ2-3; 15 nucleotides match TRBD2. The junction had 16 bases not matched to a gene; V was cut back by 5 bases and J by 7 bases. The CDR3 totals 19 residues. The germline V gene has CDR1 MNHEY and CDR2 SMNVEV (reference sequence).

The CDR3 coding sequence is TGTGCCAGCAGCTCAGGACAGGGGGCGAATCAGCCCCAGCATTTT. Translation: CASSSGQGANQPQHF. The chain carries TRBV7-9 and TRBJ1-5; 11 bases align to TRBD1. Germline CDR1 is SEHNR and CDR2 is FQNEAQ (reference sequence). The CDR3 length is 15 residues. Germline trimming cut 4 bases from V and 4 bases from J; bases unmatched to any gene: 3. Full variable domain (remainder filled in from reference TRBV7-9 and TRBJ1-5): DTGVSQNPRHKITKRGQNVTFRCDPISEHNRLYWYRQTLGQGPEFLTYFQNEAQLEKSRLLSDRFSAERPKGSFSTLEIQRTEQGDSAMYLCASSSGQGANQPQHFGDGTRLSIL.

V gene TRBV20-1 combines with J gene TRBJ1-3; 8 nucleotides align to TRBD1. The CDR3 has 13 amino acids. The junction had 9 bases not matched to a gene; V was cut back by 3 bases and J by 11 bases. Germline loops: CDR1 DFQATT, CDR2 SNEGSKA (reference sequence). CDR3: CSASAGGGLAIYF. In nucleotides, the CDR3 is TGCAGTGCTAGTGCAGGGGGCGGATTAGCCATATATTTT.

The chain joins TRBV10-1 to TRBJ2-7, with D unresolved. CDR3 length: 16 amino acids. V was pared by 4 bases and J by 5 bases, with 21 bases between. Germline loops: CDR1 WNHNN, CDR2 SYGVQD (reference sequence). The CDR3 bases are TGCGCCAGCAGTGTATCGTCGGGCATTCGACAACACGAGCAGTACTTC. Its translation is CASSVSSGIRQHEQYF.